This T cell receptor beta chain was documented in a study of blood T cell repertoires in COVID-19. The wider study: There were acute and convalescent COVID-19 samples, and they came from the United States, Italy and Spain. In each case, the material was cDNA or gDNA derived from T cells, B-cell-depleted T cells, or PBMCs.

In germline, CDR1 is MDHEN, CDR2 SYDVKM. The length of the CDR3 is 15 residues. V lost 2 bases to trimming and J lost 7 bases, with 15 bases between them. The authors' processing: Reference gene primer amplification gave nucleated cell count estimates. Sequenced by immunoSEQ multiplex PCR; TCRdb stores in-frame clones only, minus some. V and J calls and clone size are those listed in that table; D and trimming were worked out from the DNA. The data show about 150,000 clones, around 85% seen once. The V gene is TRBV28, the J gene TRBJ1-5, with D maybe TRBD1 (5 bases). Material: peripheral blood. The clonotype was recovered from a man in his 70s with acute or convalescent COVID-19. The DNA of the CDR3 is TGTGCCAGCAGTTTAAGGCAGGGTGCACGGCAGCCCCAGCATTTT. This codes for CASSLRQGARQPQHF.